A single sample gave rise to the 30 T cell receptor beta chains below, sequenced in a study of blood T cell repertoires in COVID-19. The method was immunoSEQ multiplex PCR; TCRdb's version includes in-frame clones alone and lacks a portion of them. The repertoire holds approximately 160,000 clones, with roughly 84% as singletons. Specimen: peripheral blood. The source is a woman aged 55-70 years with COVID-19, enrolled during active disease.

This clone was picked up a small number of times. The chain uses TRBV27 and TRBJ2-7; TRBD1 agrees at 7 bases. The germline V gene encodes CDR1 MNHEY and CDR2 SMNVEV (reference sequence). Trimming cost V 5 bases and J 3 bases; bases outside gene matches: 7. The CDR3 covers 14 residues. DNA for the CDR3: TGTGCCAGCAGTAGAGGGGGCTACTACTACGAGCAGTACTTC. Translation: CASSRGGYYYEQYF.

V gene TRBV5-4 combines with J gene TRBJ1-2; weak D call: TRBD1 (6 bases). CDR3 size: 16 residues. CDR1 and CDR2 (germline): SGHNT, YYREEE (reference sequence). Trimming shortened V by 4 bases and J by 4 bases, and 20 bases separated the two germline ends. The CDR3 DNA follows: TGTGCCAGCAGCACAGGCGGGGGGGCAGCGAGCTATGGCTACACCTTC. The encoded protein is CASSTGGGAASYGYTF.

The DNA of the CDR3 is TGTGCCAGCTCGCCGCAGGGGGTAAGGCGAGACACTGAAGCTTTCTTT. Translating it yields CASSPQGVRRDTEAFF. The gene calls are TRBV18 and TRBJ1-1; 7 bases map to TRBD1. The CDR3 runs 16 residues. Germline V CDR1 and CDR2: KGHSH, LQKENI. V lost 6 bases, J lost 3 bases, and 13 bases stayed unmatched.

The chain couples TRBV5-1 to TRBJ1-1; TRBD1 agrees at 7 bases. The CDR3 extends over 14 amino acids. J was trimmed by 5 bases and V by 5 bases; bases with no gene match: 9. From germline, CDR1 is SGHRS and CDR2 YFSETQ. The CDR3 here is CASREGGQGTEAFF. CDR3 DNA: TGCGCCAGCAGGGAAGGGGGCCAGGGAACTGAAGCTTTCTTT.

The chain carries TRBV18 and TRBJ2-1; 8 bases are a match to TRBD2. Germline assignment: CDR1 KGHSH and CDR2 LQKENI. This CDR3 is 17 amino acids long. Germline trimming cut 2 bases from V and 6 bases from J; bases unmatched to any gene: 12. The CDR3 loop is CASSPLSLGLVSNEQFF. The DNA of the CDR3 is TGTGCCAGCTCACCATTGTCCTTGGGACTAGTGAGCAATGAGCAGTTCTTC.

The CDR3 bases are TGTGCCAGCAGCCGGGGTTCGTATGGCTACACCTTC. Encoded protein: CASSRGSYGYTF. This chain connects TRBV12-3 or TRBV12-4 to TRBJ1-2; D is unclear. Trimming left V 6 bases short and J 5 bases short, with 10 bases between. The CDR3 has 12 amino acids.

This clone appeared once. This chain uses TRBV10-1 with TRBJ2-3; TRBD1 is a possible D gene (6 bases). CDR1 is WNHNN, CDR2 SYGVQD, per germline (reference sequence). The CDR3 has 13 amino acids. Trimming pared 3 bases from V and 4 bases from J, leaving 8 bases between. The CDR3 DNA reads as TGCGCCAGCAGTGAAGGGGGTGCAGATACGCAGTATTTT. This codes for CASSEGGADTQYF.

This chain uses TRBV6-4 with TRBJ2-1; TRBD1 agrees at 10 bases. The CDR3 runs 15 residues. Germline V CDR1 and CDR2: MRHNA, SNTAGT. V lost 2 bases to trimming and J lost 8 bases; unmatched junction nucleotides: 6. The CDR3 spells CASSDAGTGVDEQFF. The CDR3 coding sequence is TGTGCCAGCAGTGACGCCGGGACAGGGGTCGATGAGCAGTTCTTC.

This clone showed up just once. V usage is TRBV11-2 and J usage is TRBJ1-1; 8 bases align to TRBD1. V was pared by 4 bases and J by 0 bases, with 16 bases of the junction left unmatched. CDR1 is SGHAT, CDR2 FQNNGV, per germline. CDR3 length: 19 residues. The CDR3 here is CASSSRTGLRGVMNTEAFF. Written as DNA, the CDR3 is TGTGCCAGCAGCTCCAGGACAGGGCTCCGGGGAGTAATGAACACTGAAGCTTTCTTT. Drawing the rest from reference TRBV11-2 and TRBJ1-1, the complete variable domain is EAGVAQSPRYKIIEKRQSVAFWCNPISGHATLYWYQQILGQGPKLLIQFQNNGVVDDSQLPKDRFSAERLKGVDSTLKIQPAKLEDSAVYLCASSSRTGLRGVMNTEAFFGQGTRLTVV.

Only one count was recorded for this clone. The chain couples TRBV7-8 to TRBJ1-3; 7 bases are a match to TRBD1. Looked up from germline, CDR1 is SGHVS and CDR2 is FQNEAQ. The CDR3 consists of 16 residues. V shed 3 bases and J 3 bases; nucleotides not matched to a gene: 8. The CDR3, as DNA: TGTGCCAGCAGCTTCAACAGGGGCTCTATTGGAAACACCATATATTTT. It codes for CASSFNRGSIGNTIYF.

V is TRBV24-1 and J is TRBJ1-4; D perhaps matches TRBD1 (6 bases). The germline CDR1 and CDR2 sequences are KGHDR and SFDVKD. Trimming shortened V by 5 bases and J by 5 bases, and 11 bases separated the two germline ends. The CDR3 consists of 14 residues. The CDR3 sequence is CATSGGGPNEKLFF. As DNA, the CDR3 is TGTGCCACCAGTGGTGGGGGCCCAAATGAAAAACTGTTTTTT.

V gene TRBV6-5 combines with J gene TRBJ1-6; D is possibly TRBD1 (6 bases). CDR1 and CDR2 from the germline V gene are MNHEY and SVGAGI. V was clipped by 7 bases and J by 5 bases, with 15 bases between them. The CDR3 covers 15 residues. CDR3 in amino acids: CASMARDTNNSPLHF. CDR3 DNA sequence: TGTGCCAGCATGGCCCGGGACACGAATAATTCACCCCTCCACTTT.

V usage is TRBV18 and J usage is TRBJ2-7, with 11 positions matching TRBD2. V shed 6 bases and J 0 bases; nucleotides not matched to a gene: 13. Germline assignment: CDR1 KGHSH and CDR2 LQKENI. The CDR3 extends over 18 amino acids. CDR3 region: CASSQGIMTSGDSYEQYF. CDR3 DNA: TGTGCCAGCTCGCAGGGGATAATGACTAGCGGGGACTCCTACGAGCAGTACTTC.

This clone was recorded only once. The chain joins TRBV7-3 to TRBJ2-3; tentatively, D is TRBD1 (6 bases). V was shortened by 4 bases and J by 6 bases, with 17 bases between the two germline ends. CDR1 is SGHTA and CDR2 is FQGTGA in the germline V gene. The CDR3 sequence is 15 residues long. Here the CDR3 reads CASSSRTLGGDTQYF. CDR3 coding DNA: TGTGCCAGCAGCTCCAGGACTTTAGGGGGTGATACGCAGTATTTT.

The rearrangement joins TRBV5-1 to TRBJ2-1, with TRBD2 matching over 9 bases. The CDR3 consists of 18 residues. J lost 1 base, V lost 4 bases, and 12 bases had no gene match. Germline CDR1 SGHRS, CDR2 YFSETQ. The CDR3 reads CASSPGTSPRLSYNEQFF. The CDR3 bases are TGCGCCAGCAGCCCGGGGACTAGCCCCCGGCTATCCTACAATGAGCAGTTCTTC.

The rearrangement joins TRBV10-3 to TRBJ1-2; perhaps TRBD1 as D (6 bases). Germline CDR1 reads ENHRY; CDR2 reads SYGVKD. The CDR3 has 13 amino acids. Trimming took off 4 bases at V and 6 bases at J, with 12 bases between the two ends. CDR3 in amino acids: CAISVVGANGYTF. The CDR3 DNA follows: TGTGCCATCAGTGTCGTGGGGGCAAATGGCTACACCTTC.

J is TRBJ1-6 and V is TRBV10-3; 8 positions match TRBD1. This CDR3 contains 15 residues. CDR1 and CDR2 from the germline V gene are ENHRY and SYGVKD. Germline trimming cut 3 bases from V and 9 bases from J; bases unmatched to any gene: 7. The CDR3 DNA sequence: TGTGCCATCAGTGAAAACAGGGGGTCCAGTTCACCCCTCCACTTT. Protein sequence: CAISENRGSSSPLHF.

DNA for the CDR3: TGTGCCAGCAGCGTCAGTAAAGTTAAAGGGGAACACAATGAGCAGTTCTTC. It specifies CASSVSKVKGEHNEQFF. This rearrangement joins TRBV9 to TRBJ2-1; D might be TRBD1 (5 bases). CDR3 length: 17 amino acids. Trimming cost V 2 bases and J 5 bases, with 20 bases left between them. CDR1 and CDR2 (germline): SGDLS, YYNGEE.

J is TRBJ1-2 and V is TRBV21-1; the table calls TRBD1, which could not be checked here. TRBV21-1 is tagged as a pseudogene. This CDR3 comprises 13 residues. CDR3 sequence: CANTRDRNFGYTF. In DNA form, the CDR3 reads TGTGCCAACACCCGGGACAGGAATTTTGGCTACACCTTC.

This sequence joins TRBV18 and TRBJ2-2; D perhaps matches TRBD1 (5 bases). The CDR3 is made up of 14 amino acids. Looked up from germline, CDR1 is KGHSH and CDR2 is LQKENI. V was clipped by 3 bases and J by 1 base, with 6 bases between them. The CDR3 reads CASSPGQNTGELFF. As DNA, the CDR3 is TGTGCCAGCTCACCCGGACAGAACACCGGGGAGCTGTTTTTT.

This sequence joins TRBV9 and TRBJ1-1, with 7 bases aligning to TRBD1. V trimming: 0 bases; J trimming: 1 base; junction bases outside the gene matches: 6. CDR3 size: 16 residues. CDR1 SGDLS and CDR2 YYNGEE come from the germline V gene. This CDR3 reads CASSVAGNRGNTEAFF. The CDR3 coding sequence is TGTGCCAGCAGCGTAGCAGGGAACAGGGGGAACACTGAAGCTTTCTTT.

The rearrangement uses TRBV21-1 and TRBJ1-4; TRBD1, the table's D call, was not compared with the DNA. TRBV21-1 is designated a pseudogene. The CDR3 has 15 residues. The CDR3 reads CASTAPGTGREKLFF. The CDR3 DNA follows: TGTGCCAGCACAGCACCCGGGACAGGGCGGGAAAAACTGTTTTTT.

The V call is TRBV27, the J call TRBJ1-6, with a weak D call TRBD1 (5 bases). The CDR3 is made up of 14 amino acids. CDR1 is MNHEY, CDR2 SMNVEV, per germline (reference sequence). Trimming shortened V by 3 bases and J by 11 bases, and 14 bases separated the two germline ends. In nucleotides, the CDR3 is TGTGCCAGCAGTTTGGGGGGGAATAGTGCACCCCTCCACTTT. It is translated as CASSLGGNSAPLHF.

The V and J genes are TRBV3-1 (or the pseudogene TRBV3-2) and TRBJ1-1, with D possibly TRBD1 on 5 matching bases. V lost 1 base and J lost 5, with 8 bases in between. This CDR3 contains 13 residues. Germline loops: CDR1 LGHDT, CDR2 YNNKEL (reference sequence). This chain's CDR3 is CASSQAGRTEAFF. The CDR3, as DNA: TGTGCCAGCAGCCAAGCAGGGCGGACTGAAGCTTTCTTT.

J is TRBJ2-3 and V is TRBV7-9; the D gene is possibly TRBD1 (6 bases). V was clipped by 5 bases and J by 0 bases, with 12 bases between them. The CDR3 is 15 amino acids. Germline V gives CDR1 SEHNR, CDR2 FQNEAQ (reference sequence). CDR3 nucleotide sequence: TGTGCCAGCAGCCTACAGGGACCGAGCACAGATACGCAGTATTTT. Translation: CASSLQGPSTDTQYF.

This chain links TRBV9 with TRBJ1-4; 7 bases are a match to TRBD1. The CDR3 extends over 16 amino acids. The V gene end was trimmed by 4 bases and the J gene end by 6 bases; junction bases not matched to a gene: 12. Germline V lookup: CDR1 SGDLS, CDR2 YYNGEE. Here the CDR3 reads CASSSTLGTAHEKLFF. In DNA, the CDR3 is TGTGCCAGCAGCTCAACGCTTGGGACAGCCCATGAAAAACTGTTTTTT.

This clone turned up a few times. The gene calls are TRBV24-1 and TRBJ2-5; TRBD1 matches at 9 bases. The CDR3 runs to 16 residues. Germline trimming cut 2 bases from V and 3 bases from J; bases unmatched to any gene: 6. The germline V gene encodes CDR1 KGHDR and CDR2 SFDVKD. CDR3 loop: CATSDSPGQGKETQYF. The CDR3 region has the DNA TGTGCCACCAGTGATTCCCCCGGACAGGGGAAAGAGACCCAGTACTTC.

The genes are TRBV7-2 and TRBJ1-3, with 9 positions matching TRBD1. Looked up from germline, CDR1 is SGHTA and CDR2 is FQGNSA. The junction had 6 bases not matched to a gene; V was cut back by 2 bases and J by 4 bases. The CDR3 totals 16 residues. The CDR3 loop is CASSLRRTGVGNTIYF. Here the CDR3 DNA reads TGTGCCAGCAGCTTAAGACGGACAGGGGTAGGAAACACCATATATTTT.

V and J are TRBV5-1 and TRBJ1-3; D remains ambiguous. Germline CDR1 SGHRS, CDR2 YFSETQ. CDR3 length: 15 amino acids. V was pared by 5 bases and J by 0 bases, with 12 bases between. The CDR3 spells CASRQVASSGNTIYF. The CDR3 bases are TGCGCCAGCAGGCAAGTCGCGAGCTCTGGAAACACCATATATTTT.

The chain is built from TRBV7-9 and TRBJ2-1, with 16 bases identical to TRBD2. The CDR3 totals 15 residues. V gave up 5 bases and J gave up 13 bases; unmatched junction bases: 8. CDR1 and CDR2 (germline): SEHNR, FQNEAQ (reference sequence). CDR3 nucleotide sequence: TGTGCCAGCAGCCCGTCGGGACTAGCGGGAGGGCCACAGTTCTTC. As protein: CASSPSGLAGGPQFF.